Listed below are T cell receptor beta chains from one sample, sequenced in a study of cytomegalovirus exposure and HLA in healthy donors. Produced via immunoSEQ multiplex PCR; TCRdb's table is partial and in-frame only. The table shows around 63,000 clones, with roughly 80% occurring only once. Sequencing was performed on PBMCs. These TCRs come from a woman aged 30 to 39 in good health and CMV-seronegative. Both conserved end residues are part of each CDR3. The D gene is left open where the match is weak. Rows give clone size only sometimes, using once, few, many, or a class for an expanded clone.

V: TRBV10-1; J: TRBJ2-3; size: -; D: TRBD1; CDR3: CASSEGQGDTDTQYF; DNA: TGCGCCAGCAGTGAGGGACAGGGGGATACAGATACGCAGTATTTT
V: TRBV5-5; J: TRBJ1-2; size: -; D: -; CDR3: CASSLTAGQLNYGYTF; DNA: TGTGCCAGCAGCTTGACAGCGGGGCAGCTTAACTATGGCTACACCTTC
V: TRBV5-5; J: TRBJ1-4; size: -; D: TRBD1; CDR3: CASSLTRGRVGNEKLFF; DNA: TGTGCCAGCAGCTTGACCAGGGGGCGCGTGGGGAATGAAAAACTGTTTTTT
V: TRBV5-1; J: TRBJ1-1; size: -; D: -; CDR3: CASSLDSMNTEAFF; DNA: TGCGCCAGCAGCTTGGACTCCATGAACACTGAAGCTTTCTTT
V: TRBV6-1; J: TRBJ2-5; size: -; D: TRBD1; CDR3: CASSEALRGTVQETQYF; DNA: TGTGCCAGCAGTGAAGCGCTTCGAGGGACAGTACAAGAGACCCAGTACTTC
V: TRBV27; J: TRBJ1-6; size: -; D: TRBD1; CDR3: CASSLRQGALHF; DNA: TGTGCCAGCAGTTTAAGACAGGGGGCCCTCCACTTT
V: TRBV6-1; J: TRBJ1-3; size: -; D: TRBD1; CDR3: CAGSTGAGNTIYF; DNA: TGTGCCGGTTCTACAGGGGCCGGAAACACCATATATTTT
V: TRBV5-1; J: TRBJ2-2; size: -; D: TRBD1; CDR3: CASRGQDTNTGELFF; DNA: TGCGCCAGCAGGGGACAGGACACCAACACCGGGGAGCTGTTTTTT
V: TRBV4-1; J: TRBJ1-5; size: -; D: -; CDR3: CASSQRQDSSNQPQHF; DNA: TGCGCCAGCAGCCAACGACAGGACTCAAGCAATCAGCCCCAGCATTTT
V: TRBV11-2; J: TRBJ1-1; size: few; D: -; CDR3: CASSPPGKSTEAFF; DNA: TGTGCCAGCAGCCCCCCGGGGAAGAGCACTGAAGCTTTCTTT
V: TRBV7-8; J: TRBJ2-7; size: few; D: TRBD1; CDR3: CASSLGQGGASYEQYF; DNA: TGTGCCAGCAGCTTAGGACAGGGGGGGGCCTCCTACGAGCAGTACTTC
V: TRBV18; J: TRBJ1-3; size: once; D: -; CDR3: CASSPPTYTGNTIYF; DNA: TGTGCCAGCTCACCACCAACCTATACTGGAAACACCATATATTTT
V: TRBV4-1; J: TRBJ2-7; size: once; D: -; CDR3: CASSPGQSTYEQYF; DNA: TGCGCCAGCAGCCCCGGACAGTCGACCTACGAGCAGTACTTC
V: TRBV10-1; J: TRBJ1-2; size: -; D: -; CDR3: CASSEGGSYGYTF; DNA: TGCGCCAGCAGCGAGGGGGGGAGCTATGGCTACACCTTC
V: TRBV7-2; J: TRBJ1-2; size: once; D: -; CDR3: CASNSGNNYGYTF; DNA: TGTGCCAGCAACTCGGGTAACAACTATGGCTACACCTTC
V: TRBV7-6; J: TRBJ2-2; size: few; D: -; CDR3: CASSPQTGNTGELFF; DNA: TGTGCCAGCAGCCCCCAGACAGGGAACACCGGGGAGCTGTTTTTT
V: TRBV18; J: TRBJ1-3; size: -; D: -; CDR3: CASSPYSQPSSGNTIYF; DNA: TGTGCCAGCTCACCATACTCACAGCCTTCCTCTGGAAACACCATATATTTT
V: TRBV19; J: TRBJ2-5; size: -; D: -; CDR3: CASTPGGSGFVSQYF; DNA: TGTGCCAGCACCCCCGGGGGATCAGGGTTTGTGAGCCAGTACTTC
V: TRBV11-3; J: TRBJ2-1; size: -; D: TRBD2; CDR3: CASSFSGVTNEQFF; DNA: TGTGCCAGCAGCTTTAGCGGGGTTACCAATGAGCAGTTCTTC
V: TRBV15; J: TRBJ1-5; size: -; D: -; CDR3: CATSRDRSNQPQHF; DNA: TGTGCCACCAGCAGAGACAGGTCAAATCAGCCCCAGCATTTT
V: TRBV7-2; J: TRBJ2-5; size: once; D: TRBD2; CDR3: CASSLGATSGAQETQYF; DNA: TGTGCCAGCAGCTTAGGTGCGACTAGCGGGGCGCAAGAGACCCAGTACTTC
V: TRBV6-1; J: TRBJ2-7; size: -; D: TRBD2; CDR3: CASSVGLAGVEQYF; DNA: TGTGCCAGCAGTGTCGGACTAGCGGGGGTGGAGCAGTACTTC